The 21 T cell receptor beta chains in this list originate from one sample, sequenced in a study of T-cell memory formation after mild COVID-19. TCRdb reprocessed the 5' RACE reads via MiXCR and lists one record per CDR3 protein. The sample lists roughly 310,000 distinct CDR3 sequences, 15% occurring once. Sequenced sample: PBMCs or a T cell subset sorted from them (not recorded which). The receptors derive from a man aged 18 to 30 who had mild COVID-19 (a few samples of this study predate the infection). Cell type and time point are not known.

V is TRBV4-1 and J is TRBJ1-6; a possible D gene is TRBD1 (5 bases). V was pared by 3 bases and J by 5 bases, with 14 bases between. Germline loops: CDR1 MGHRA, CDR2 YSYEKL. The CDR3 is 16 residues long. The CDR3: CASSQLPTENNSPLHF. The CDR3 DNA is TGCGCCAGCAGCCAGCTTCCGACAGAGAATAATTCACCCCTCCACTTT.

The CDR3 nucleotides read TGCAGTGCTCCTGACTACGCGGGGACCCAGTACTTC. It is translated as CSAPDYAGTQYF. The chain uses TRBV20-1 and TRBJ2-5, with D tentatively TRBD2 (5 bases). Germline-derived CDR1 and CDR2 are DFQATT and SNEGSKA (reference sequence). The V and J ends lost 5 bases and 7 bases respectively, with 14 bases between them. The CDR3 has 12 residues.

The CDR3 sequence: CASKPTGGSYQPQHF. The CDR3 DNA is TGTGCCAGCAAACCGACAGGGGGATCTTATCAGCCCCAGCATTTT. The chain couples TRBV6-5 to TRBJ1-5; 9 positions match TRBD1. The V and J ends lost 7 bases and 5 bases, in that order; junction bases with no gene match: 9. The CDR3 is 15 amino acids. Germline assignment: CDR1 MNHEY and CDR2 SVGAGI.

The chain uses TRBV7-2 and TRBJ2-3; 8 nucleotides line up with TRBD2. The germline V gene has CDR1 SGHTA and CDR2 FQGNSA. This CDR3 is built from 15 residues. With 3 bases clipped from V and 5 bases from J, the junction kept 7 bases outside the gene matches. CDR3 bases: TGTGCCAGCAGCTTTCCGGGGGGGGGCCTAGATACGCAGTATTTT. Translation gives CASSFPGGGLDTQYF.

This clonotype has only a few counts. The J gene is TRBJ2-1, the V gene TRBV6-6, with D possibly TRBD1 on 5 matching bases. V lost 3 bases and J 6 bases, leaving 15 bases between the germline ends. This CDR3 has 15 residues. Germline V gene data show CDR1 as MNHNY and CDR2 as SVGAGI (reference sequence). The CDR3 loop reads CASSYRQGGRNEQFF. In nucleotides, the CDR3 is TGTGCCAGCAGTTATCGGCAGGGTGGTCGCAATGAGCAGTTCTTC.

The V call is TRBV6-5, the J call TRBJ1-2, with no clear D. Germline V gene lookup returns CDR1 MNHEY and CDR2 SVGAGI. This CDR3 spans 13 amino acids. Deletions cut 6 bases from V and 4 bases from J, with 12 bases between. CDR3: CASRTAPLYGYTF. CDR3 DNA: TGTGCCAGCAGAACAGCCCCCCTCTATGGCTACACCTTC.

On this clonotype itself: Mismatch with germline at one junction end may stem from a read error. CDR3 nucleotide sequence: TGTGACAGCAGTTTGGGGACAGGAAAAGAGACCCAGTACTTC. This codes for CDSSLGTGKETQYF. The chain combines TRBV12-3 or TRBV12-4 with TRBJ2-5, with TRBD1 matching 8 bases. The CDR3 consists of 14 residues.

The chain is built from TRBV5-6 and TRBJ1-2; D gene unclear. Trimming pared 6 bases from V and 3 bases from J, leaving 9 bases between. Germline V gives CDR1 SGHDT, CDR2 YYEEEE. This CDR3 spans 12 amino acids. In nucleotides, the CDR3 is TGTGCCAGCACCTTACTCGACTATGGCTACACCTTC. Residues: CASTLLDYGYTF.

This clonotype was detected a few times. The chain joins TRBV24-1 to TRBJ2-3; D is perhaps TRBD2 (6 bases). This CDR3 is built from 15 residues. V lost 4 bases and J lost 4, with 14 bases in between. The germline CDR1 and CDR2 sequences are KGHDR and SFDVKD. The CDR3: CATSERGASADTQYF. The CDR3 nucleotides are TGTGCCACCAGTGAGCGGGGCGCCTCAGCAGATACGCAGTATTTT.

This clonotype was counted a few times. This chain uses TRBV28 with TRBJ2-3; D possibly corresponds to TRBD1 (7 bases). Germline lookup yields CDR1 MDHEN and CDR2 SYDVKM. Trimming left V 3 bases short and J 2 bases short, with 15 bases between. The CDR3 covers 16 residues. The CDR3 region has the DNA TGTGCCAGCAGTTTCCAGGCGGGACAGTCCACAGATACGCAGTATTTT. This gives the protein CASSFQAGQSTDTQYF.

This clonotype was counted only a few times. J is TRBJ2-2 and V is TRBV6-1; D is unclear. Germline V gene sequence: CDR1 MNHNS, CDR2 SASEGT. The V and J ends lost 4 bases and 8 bases respectively, with 8 bases between them. The CDR3 runs 12 residues. The CDR3 loop is CASSAYSGELFF. CDR3 DNA sequence: TGTGCCAGCAGTGCGTACTCTGGGGAGCTGTTTTTT.

The chain carries TRBV7-2 and TRBJ2-1; 9 bases fit TRBD2. Germline CDR1 SGHTA, CDR2 FQGNSA. The CDR3 is 14 amino acids. J was trimmed by 9 bases and V by 5 bases; bases with no gene match: 8. The CDR3 here is CASSAPGTSSEQFF. DNA for the CDR3: TGTGCCAGCAGCGCCCCCGGGACTAGCAGTGAGCAGTTCTTC.

The gene calls are TRBV7-2 and TRBJ2-3, with D maybe TRBD2 (5 bases). CDR1 is SGHTA and CDR2 is FQGNSA in the germline V gene. The CDR3 spans 13 residues. V lost 1 base and J 10 bases, leaving 12 bases between the germline ends. The CDR3 loop is CASSLVGIGAQYF. CDR3 nucleotides: TGTGCCAGCAGCTTAGTAGGGATCGGGGCGCAGTATTTT.

The chain carries TRBV7-6 and TRBJ1-2, with TRBD1 matching 8 bases. The CDR3 loop spans 14 amino acids. Looked up from germline, CDR1 is SGHVS and CDR2 is FNYEAQ. V was pared by 4 bases and J by 4 bases, with 5 bases of the junction left unmatched. The CDR3 nucleotides read TGTGCCAGCAGCTCCGCGACAGGGGCCTATGGCTACACCTTC. Its translation: CASSSATGAYGYTF.

The chain has TRBV9 and TRBJ1-2; 10 bases fit TRBD1. Germline lookup yields CDR1 SGDLS and CDR2 YYNGEE. CDR3 length: 14 residues. V shed 2 bases and J 2 bases; nucleotides not matched to a gene: 0. The CDR3 region is CASSVGQGNYGYTF. The CDR3 coding sequence is TGTGCCAGCAGCGTGGGACAGGGGAACTATGGCTACACCTTC.

In its sample, this clonotype was seen a few times. The chain carries TRBV29-1 and TRBJ2-3; D tentatively reads TRBD1 or TRBD2 (5 bases each). V lost 0 bases and J 6 bases, leaving 16 bases between the germline ends. Germline V gene data show CDR1 as SQVTM and CDR2 as ANQGSEA. This CDR3 contains 15 residues. CDR3 nucleotides: TGCAGCGTTGAAGAACCACGGGGCCCTGGTGATACGCAGTATTTT. It translates to CSVEEPRGPGDTQYF.

V and J are TRBV5-5 and TRBJ1-2, with a possible D match to TRBD1 (5 bases). The CDR3 covers 14 residues. The germline gives CDR1 SGHKS, CDR2 YYEKEE (reference sequence). The germline V and J ends were trimmed by 1 base and 8 bases, with 15 bases remaining between them. The CDR3 DNA reads TGTGCCAGCAGCTTGTCCCAGTCTGGGACCGGCTACACCTTC. This codes for CASSLSQSGTGYTF.

This clonotype occurred a few times. This chain links TRBV27 with TRBJ2-1, with D possibly TRBD2 on 7 matching bases. This CDR3 is 15 amino acids long. V was cut by 6 bases and J by 6 bases, with 18 bases left in between. Per the germline V gene, CDR1 is MNHEY and CDR2 is SMNVEV (reference sequence). CDR3 coding DNA: TGTGCCAGCAGCCCACAGGCGGGGGCCCTCAATGAGCAGTTCTTC. It translates to CASSPQAGALNEQFF.

The chain links TRBV5-4 to TRBJ1-6; TRBD1 matches at 8 bases. With V trimmed by 4 bases and J by 13 bases, 10 bases remained unmatched. Per germline, CDR1 SGHNT and CDR2 YYREEE (reference sequence). CDR3 length equals 14 residues. CDR3 coding DNA: TGTGCCAGCAGCACTCATACAGGGGGTGGTCCCCTCCACTTT. Its translation: CASSTHTGGGPLHF.

CDR3 in DNA: TGTGCCAGCTATCCCTCCCAGGGCTCGAACACCGGGGAGCTGTTTTTT. Amino acid sequence: CASYPSQGSNTGELFF. This chain links TRBV3-1 with TRBJ2-2; TRBD1 might be the D (5 bases). Germline V lookup: CDR1 LGHDT, CDR2 YNNKEL (reference sequence). Trimming left V 8 bases short and J 0 bases short, with 16 bases between. The CDR3 consists of 16 residues. The variable domain in full, completed from reference TRBV3-1 and TRBJ2-2, reads DTAVSQTPKYLVTQMGNDKSIKCEQNLGHDTMYWYKQDSKKFLKIMFSYNNKELIINETVPNRFSPKSPDKAHLNLHINSLELGDSAVYFCASYPSQGSNTGELFFGEGSRLTVL.

This clonotype was detected only a few times. The chain uses TRBV9 and TRBJ2-1, with D maybe TRBD2 (5 bases). The ends were cut back, 2 bases at V and 2 bases at J, with 14 bases in the middle. Germline V gene lookup returns CDR1 SGDLS and CDR2 YYNGEE. The CDR3 is 16 residues long. For the CDR3, the DNA is TGTGCCAGCAGCGTGCCCTTGGCCGGGGCCTACAATGAGCAGTTCTTC. This sequence encodes CASSVPLAGAYNEQFF.